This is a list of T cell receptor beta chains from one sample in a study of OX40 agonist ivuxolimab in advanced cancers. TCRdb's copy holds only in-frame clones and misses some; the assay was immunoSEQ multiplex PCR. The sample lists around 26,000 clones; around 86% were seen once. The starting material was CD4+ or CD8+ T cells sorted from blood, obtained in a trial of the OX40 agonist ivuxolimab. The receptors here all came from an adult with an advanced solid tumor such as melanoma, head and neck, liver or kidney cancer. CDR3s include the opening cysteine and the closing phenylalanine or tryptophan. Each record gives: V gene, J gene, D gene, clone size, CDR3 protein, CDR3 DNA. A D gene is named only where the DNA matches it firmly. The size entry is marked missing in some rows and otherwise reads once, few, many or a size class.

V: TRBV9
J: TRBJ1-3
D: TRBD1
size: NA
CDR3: CASSGLRQGSSGNTIYF
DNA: TGTGCCAGCAGCGGTTTAAGACAGGGCTCCTCTGGAAACACCATATATTTT

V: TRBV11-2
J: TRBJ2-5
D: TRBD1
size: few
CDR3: CASRGQVQETQYF
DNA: TGTGCCAGCAGAGGACAGGTACAAGAGACCCAGTACTTC

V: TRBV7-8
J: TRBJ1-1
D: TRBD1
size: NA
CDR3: CASSLDGQGITEAFF
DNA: TGTGCCAGCAGCTTAGATGGACAGGGGATCACTGAAGCTTTCTTT

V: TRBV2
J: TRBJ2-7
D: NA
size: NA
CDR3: CATSLVLFYEQYF
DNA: TGTGCCACGAGTTTAGTGCTATTCTACGAGCAGTACTTC

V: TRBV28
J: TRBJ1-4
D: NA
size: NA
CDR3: CASSVQGSGGKLFF
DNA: TGTGCCAGCAGTGTACAGGGCTCCGGTGGGAAACTGTTTTTT

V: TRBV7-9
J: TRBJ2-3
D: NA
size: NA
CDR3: CASSEPPADTQYF
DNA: TGTGCCAGCTCAGAACCGCCCGCAGATACGCAGTATTTT

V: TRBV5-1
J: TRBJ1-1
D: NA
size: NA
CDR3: CASSFSGGVNTEAFF
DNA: TGCGCCAGCAGCTTTTCCGGGGGGGTGAACACTGAAGCTTTCTTT

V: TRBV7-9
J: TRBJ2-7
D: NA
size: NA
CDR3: CASSSGQGWGTHSSYEQYF
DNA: TGTGCCAGCAGCTCGGGGCAGGGATGGGGGACTCACAGCTCCTACGAGCAGTACTTC

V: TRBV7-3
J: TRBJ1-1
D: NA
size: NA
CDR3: CASSLNPMNTEAFF
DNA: TGTGCCAGCAGCTTAAACCCAATGAACACTGAAGCTTTCTTT

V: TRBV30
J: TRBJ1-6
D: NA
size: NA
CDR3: CAWSIARGNSPLHF
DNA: TGTGCCTGGAGTATCGCCAGGGGAAATTCACCCCTCCACTTT

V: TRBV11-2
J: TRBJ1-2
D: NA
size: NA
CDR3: CASSLGGRPQDGYTF
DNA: TGTGCCAGCAGCTTAGGCGGCAGGCCTCAGGATGGCTACACCTTC

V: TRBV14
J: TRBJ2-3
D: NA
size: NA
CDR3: CASSQTSPVGQYF
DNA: TGTGCCAGCAGCCAAACTAGCCCGGTCGGGCAGTATTTT

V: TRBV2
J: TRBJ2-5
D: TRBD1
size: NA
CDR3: CASSEDRGTETQYF
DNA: TGTGCCAGCAGTGAGGACAGGGGTACGGAGACCCAGTACTTC

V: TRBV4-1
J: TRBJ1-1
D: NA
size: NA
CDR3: CASSQDPPVANTEAFF
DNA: TGCGCCAGCAGCCAAGATCCCCCGGTTGCGAACACTGAAGCTTTCTTT

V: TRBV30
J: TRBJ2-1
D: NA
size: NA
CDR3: CAWSVSGIYEQFF
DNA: TGTGCCTGGAGTGTATCCGGAATCTATGAGCAGTTCTTC

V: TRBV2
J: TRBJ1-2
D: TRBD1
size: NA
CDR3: CASMGWFEGAPYGYTF
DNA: TGTGCCAGCATGGGGTGGTTTGAGGGGGCCCCTTATGGCTACACCTTC

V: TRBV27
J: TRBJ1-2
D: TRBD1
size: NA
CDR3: CASSLFSTGSSGGYTF
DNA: TGTGCCAGCAGTTTATTCTCGACAGGGTCATCCGGGGGCTACACCTTC

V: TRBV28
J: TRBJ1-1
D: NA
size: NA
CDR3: CASTENSPVNTEAFF
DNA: TGTGCCAGCACTGAAAATTCGCCAGTGAACACTGAAGCTTTCTTT

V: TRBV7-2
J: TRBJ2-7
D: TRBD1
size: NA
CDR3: CASSFRGTGTYYEQYF
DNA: TGTGCCAGCAGCTTTAGGGGGACAGGGACCTACTACGAGCAGTACTTC

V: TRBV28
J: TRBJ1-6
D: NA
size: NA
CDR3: CASIGQASSPLHF
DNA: TGTGCCAGCATAGGGCAGGCGAGTTCACCCCTCCACTTT

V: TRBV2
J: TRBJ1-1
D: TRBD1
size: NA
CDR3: CASSEPSGGKNTEAFF
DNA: TGTGCCAGCAGTGAACCGTCAGGGGGGAAGAACACTGAAGCTTTCTTT

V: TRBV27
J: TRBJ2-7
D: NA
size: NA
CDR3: CAIGGQSSYEQYF
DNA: TGTGCCATTGGAGGCCAGAGCTCCTACGAGCAGTACTTC

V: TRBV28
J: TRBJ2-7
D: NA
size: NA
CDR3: CASTEYRDNLYF
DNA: TGTGCCAGCACCGAATACAGGGATAATCTGTACTTC

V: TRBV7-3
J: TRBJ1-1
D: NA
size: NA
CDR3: CASSSQGMAEAFF
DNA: TGTGCCAGCAGCTCTCAGGGTATGGCTGAAGCTTTCTTT

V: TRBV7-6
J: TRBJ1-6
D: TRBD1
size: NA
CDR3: CASSSRDRLNSPLHF
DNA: TGTGCCAGCAGCTCCCGGGACAGGCTAAATTCACCCCTCCACTTT

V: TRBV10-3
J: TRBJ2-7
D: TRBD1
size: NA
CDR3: CAISESRTGIYEQYF
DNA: TGTGCCATCAGTGAGTCGAGGACAGGCATTTACGAGCAGTACTTC

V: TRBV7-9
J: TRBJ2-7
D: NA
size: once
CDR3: CASSLVAGEQYF
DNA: TGTGCCAGCAGCTTAGTGGCCGGTGAGCAGTACTTC

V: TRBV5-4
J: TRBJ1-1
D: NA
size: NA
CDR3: CASTPQGQPANTEAFF
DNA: TGTGCCAGCACCCCCCAAGGTCAGCCGGCGAACACTGAAGCTTTCTTT

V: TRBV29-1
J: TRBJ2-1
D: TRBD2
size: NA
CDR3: CSVDFLAGGNEQFF
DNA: TGCAGCGTTGACTTTCTAGCGGGGGGGAATGAGCAGTTCTTC

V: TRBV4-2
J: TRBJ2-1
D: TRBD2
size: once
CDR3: CASSQDLVLAGVPGGEQFF
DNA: TGTGCCAGCAGCCAAGATCTTGTGCTAGCGGGGGTCCCGGGGGGTGAGCAGTTCTTC

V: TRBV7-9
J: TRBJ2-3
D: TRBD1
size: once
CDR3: CASSPRTGLKYF
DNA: TGTGCCAGCAGCCCGAGGACAGGTCTGAAGTATTTT

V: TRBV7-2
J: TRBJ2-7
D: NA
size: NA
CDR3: CASSLVPDSYEQYF
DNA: TGTGCCAGCAGCTTAGTACCAGACTCCTACGAGCAGTACTTC

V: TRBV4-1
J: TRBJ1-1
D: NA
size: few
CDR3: CASSQVSGILEAFF
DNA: TGCGCCAGCAGCCAAGTTTCGGGGATACTTGAAGCTTTCTTT

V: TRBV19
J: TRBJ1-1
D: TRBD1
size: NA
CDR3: CASSRQGNTEAFF
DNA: TGTGCCAGTAGCAGACAGGGGAACACTGAAGCTTTCTTT

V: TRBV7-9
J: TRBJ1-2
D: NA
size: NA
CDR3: CASSLGGRAPYGYTF
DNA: TGTGCCAGCAGCTTGGGGGGCAGGGCCCCCTATGGCTACACCTTC

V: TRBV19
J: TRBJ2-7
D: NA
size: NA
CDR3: CASSYGVFSYEQYF
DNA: TGTGCCAGTAGTTACGGGGTTTTTTCCTACGAGCAGTACTTC

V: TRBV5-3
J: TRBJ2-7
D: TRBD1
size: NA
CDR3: CASSSATGGRYEQYF
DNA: TGTGCCAGCAGCTCCGCTACAGGGGGGAGATACGAGCAGTACTTC

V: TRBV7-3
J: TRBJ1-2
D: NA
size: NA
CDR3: CASSLAQGLGYGYTF
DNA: TGTGCCAGCAGCTTAGCCCAGGGTCTAGGCTATGGCTACACCTTC

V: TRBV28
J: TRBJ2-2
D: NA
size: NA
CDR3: CASSFPPGVTGELFF
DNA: TGTGCCAGCAGTTTCCCCCCGGGGGTCACCGGGGAGCTGTTTTTT

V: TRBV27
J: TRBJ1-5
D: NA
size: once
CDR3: CASRPGHTENQPQHF
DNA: TGTGCCAGCAGACCGGGGCACACTGAAAATCAGCCCCAGCATTTT

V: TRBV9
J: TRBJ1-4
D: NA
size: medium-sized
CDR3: CASSPPGGRREKLFF
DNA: TGTGCCAGCAGCCCCCCCGGGGGGAGGAGAGAAAAACTGTTTTTT

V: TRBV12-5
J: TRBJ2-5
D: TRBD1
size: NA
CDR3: CASGPAGTGYETQYF
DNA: TGTGCTAGTGGTCCGGCCGGGACAGGGTACGAGACCCAGTACTTC

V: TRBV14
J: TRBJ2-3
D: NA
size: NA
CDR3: CASSAKSFLTDTQYF
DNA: TGTGCCAGCAGCGCCAAGTCATTCCTAACAGATACGCAGTATTTT

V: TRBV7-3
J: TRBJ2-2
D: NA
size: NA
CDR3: CASSPRTSGELFF
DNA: TGTGCCAGCAGCCCCAGGACATCCGGGGAGCTGTTTTTT

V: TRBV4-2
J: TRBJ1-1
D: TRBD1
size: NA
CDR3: CASTYSGGGPIMNTEAFF
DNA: TGTGCCAGCACTTATTCAGGGGGCGGTCCCATCATGAACACTGAAGCTTTCTTT

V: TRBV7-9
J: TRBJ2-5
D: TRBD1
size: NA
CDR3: CASSLWDREETQYF
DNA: TGTGCCAGCAGCTTATGGGACAGGGAAGAGACCCAGTACTTC

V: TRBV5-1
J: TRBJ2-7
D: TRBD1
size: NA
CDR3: CASSLWTGNEQYF
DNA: TGCGCCAGCTCCTTATGGACAGGGAACGAGCAGTACTTC

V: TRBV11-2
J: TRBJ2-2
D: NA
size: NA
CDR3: CASSPAGFYTGELFF
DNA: TGTGCCAGCAGCCCGGCGGGGTTTTACACCGGGGAGCTGTTTTTT

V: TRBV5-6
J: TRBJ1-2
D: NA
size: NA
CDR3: CASSLRGFYGYTF
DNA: TGTGCCAGCAGCCTAAGGGGGTTCTATGGCTACACCTTC

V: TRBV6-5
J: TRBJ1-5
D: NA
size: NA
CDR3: CASSYHRGNQPQHF
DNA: TGTGCCAGCAGTTACCACAGGGGCAATCAGCCCCAGCATTTT

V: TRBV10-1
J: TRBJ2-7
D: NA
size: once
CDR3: CASSESGVQGNSYEQYF
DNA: TGCGCCAGCAGTGAGTCAGGCGTACAGGGCAATTCCTACGAGCAGTACTTC

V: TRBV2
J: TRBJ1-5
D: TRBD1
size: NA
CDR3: CASRDRGPGGFNQPQHF
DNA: TGTGCCAGCAGGGACAGGGGGCCGGGCGGGTTTAATCAGCCCCAGCATTTT

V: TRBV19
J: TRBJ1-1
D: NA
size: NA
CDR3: CASSMGQLMNTEAFF
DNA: TGTGCCAGTAGTATGGGGCAGCTCATGAACACTGAAGCTTTCTTT

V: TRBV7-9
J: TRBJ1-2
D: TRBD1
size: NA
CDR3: CASSLAEGQGNYGYTF
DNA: TGTGCCAGCAGCTTAGCGGAGGGACAGGGGAACTATGGCTACACCTTC

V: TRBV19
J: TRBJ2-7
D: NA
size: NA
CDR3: CASSYADYEQYF
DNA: TGTGCCAGTAGTTACGCGGATTACGAGCAGTACTTC

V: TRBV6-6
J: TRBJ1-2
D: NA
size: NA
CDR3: CASSYLPYYGYTF
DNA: TGTGCCAGCAGTTATCTTCCGTACTATGGCTACACCTTC

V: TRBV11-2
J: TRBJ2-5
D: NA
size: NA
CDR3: CASSLWVGPQETQYF
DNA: TGTGCCAGCAGCTTATGGGTGGGGCCCCAAGAGACCCAGTACTTC

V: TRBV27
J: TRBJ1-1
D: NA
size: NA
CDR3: CASSNAGDAEAFF
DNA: TGTGCCAGCAGTAACGCAGGTGACGCTGAAGCTTTCTTT

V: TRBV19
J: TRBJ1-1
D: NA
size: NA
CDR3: CASSIGYHMNTEAFF
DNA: TGTGCCAGTAGTATAGGTTATCACATGAACACTGAAGCTTTCTTT